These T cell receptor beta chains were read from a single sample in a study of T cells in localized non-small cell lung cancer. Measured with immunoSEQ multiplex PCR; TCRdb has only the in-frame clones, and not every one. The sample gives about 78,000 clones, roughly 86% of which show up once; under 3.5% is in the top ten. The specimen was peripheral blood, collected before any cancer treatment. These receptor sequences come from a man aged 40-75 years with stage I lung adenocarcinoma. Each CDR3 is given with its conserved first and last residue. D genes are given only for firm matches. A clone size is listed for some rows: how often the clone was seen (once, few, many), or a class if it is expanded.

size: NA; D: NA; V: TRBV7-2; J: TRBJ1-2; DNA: TGTGCCAGCAGCCCACAATTTTCGGTTGGGTTCTATGGCTACACCTTC; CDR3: CASSPQFSVGFYGYTF
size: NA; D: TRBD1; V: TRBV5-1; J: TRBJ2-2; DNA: TGCGCCAGCGGCTACGAGGGGGCGGCCGGGGAGCTGTTTTTT; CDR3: CASGYEGAAGELFF
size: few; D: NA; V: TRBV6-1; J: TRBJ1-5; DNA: TGTGCCAGCAGTCGCCAAAGGGATGGTCAGCCCCAGCATTTT; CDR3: CASSRQRDGQPQHF
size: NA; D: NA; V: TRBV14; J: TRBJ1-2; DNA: TGTGCCAGCAGCCTGTTGGACGGATCTAACTATGGCTACACCTTC; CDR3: CASSLLDGSNYGYTF
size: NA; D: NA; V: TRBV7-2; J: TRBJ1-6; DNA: TGTGCCAGCAGCCATGGGGACTGGTCGGTCGTATCCTATAATTCACCCCTCCACTTT; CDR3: CASSHGDWSVVSYNSPLHF
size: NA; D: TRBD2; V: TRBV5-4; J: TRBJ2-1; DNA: TGTGCCAGCAGCTCCGGGACTAGCGGGGCCCGGGGTGAGCAGTTCTTC; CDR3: CASSSGTSGARGEQFF
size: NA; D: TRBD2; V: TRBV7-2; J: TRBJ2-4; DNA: TGTGCCAGCAGCTTCGGACTAGCCCGTGTGGCAGCCAAAAACATTCAGTACTTC; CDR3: CASSFGLARVAAKNIQYF
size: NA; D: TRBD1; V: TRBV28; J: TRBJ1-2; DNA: TGTGCCAGCAGGGAGACAGGGTTGTATGGCTACACCTTC; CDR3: CASRETGLYGYTF
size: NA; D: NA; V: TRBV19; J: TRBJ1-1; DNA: TGTGCCAGTAGCCCAAGAGAGAACACTGAAGCTTTCTTT; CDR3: CASSPRENTEAFF
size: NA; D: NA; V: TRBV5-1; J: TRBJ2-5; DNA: TGCGCCAGCAGCTTCTCTCAGGGGGGGCAAGAGACCCAGTACTTC; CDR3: CASSFSQGGQETQYF
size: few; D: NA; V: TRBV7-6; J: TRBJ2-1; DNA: TGTGCCAGCAGCTCGCTAGATTTGGGCCTCGAGCAGTTCTTC; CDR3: CASSSLDLGLEQFF
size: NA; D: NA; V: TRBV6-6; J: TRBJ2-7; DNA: TGTGCCAGCAGTTACACAGGAAACTCCTACGAGCAGTACTTC; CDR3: CASSYTGNSYEQYF
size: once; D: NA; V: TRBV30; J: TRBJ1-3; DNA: TGTGCCTGGAGATTGGACATCCCCGGAAACACCATATATTTT; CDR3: CAWRLDIPGNTIYF
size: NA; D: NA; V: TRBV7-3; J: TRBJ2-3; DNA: TGTGCCAGCAGCTTAAACCCCCGAGAGCTCACAGATACGCAGTATTTT; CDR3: CASSLNPRELTDTQYF
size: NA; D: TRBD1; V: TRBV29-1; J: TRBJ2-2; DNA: TGCAGCGGGGGAGAGGGACAGGGGCCCGTTTCGAACACCGGGGAGCTGTTTTTT; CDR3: CSGGEGQGPVSNTGELFF
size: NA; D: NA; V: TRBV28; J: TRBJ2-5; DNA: TGTGCCAGCAGTTTCGGCGGAGTATCCCAAGAGACCCAGTACTTC; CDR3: CASSFGGVSQETQYF